This T cell receptor beta chain comes out of a study of T cell clonotyping in hematopoietic cell transplantation (dated by TCRdb to the early 2020s). Regarding the study in general: Pretransplant recipient samples were obtained after cytoreduction. A total of 120 to 150 blood samples were collected in the study from roughly 33 consecutive transplant recipients and their related donors. Patient recruitment ran from late 2015 to January 2017, and follow-up continued until September 2020 or death. What the authors observed across the whole study: Overlap with donor repertoires was found for only a small fraction of recipient repertoires, with over 97% found to appear de novo at the given depth. The sample size was limited, and because cells were not sorted, the contributions of CD4 and CD8 repertoires could not be separated. Inverse Simpson Index values from donors and from recipients before transplant predicted broader TCR repertoire diversity after transplant. After transplant, TCR diversity in recipients dropped, and pathologically expanded clonotypes climbed progressively between day 30 and day 180.

TCR beta CDR3 regions were amplified from genomic DNA with the immunoSEQ assay, a bias-controlled multiplex PCR using V- and J-specific primers. A second PCR step added a proprietary barcode and Illumina adapter sequences to the CDR3 amplicons. CDR3 libraries were sequenced on an Illumina MiSeq instrument. As for the original processing: immunoSEQ Analyzer 3.0 was used for export and quality control, with R Bioconductor and Immunarch used for downstream analyses. Only productive rearrangements in the normalized downsampled data set went into calculating the repertoire metrics. Pathologically expanded clonotypes were defined as those larger than 5 templates in the normalized cohort. Repertoire diversity was measured with the Inverse Simpson Index. To capture all clonotypes, the CMV-specificity analyses were run on the non-normalized data set. TCRdb took this table from immuneACCESS and kept in-frame rearrangements with V and J called. Such tables lack part of the clones; where checked against another copy, unresolved V genes explain under half of the gap, and the rest is unexplained. V, J and clone size are taken as reported in that table, and D and trimming were inferred from the DNA itself. Recorded for this sample are roughly 40,000 clones; less than 85% of them occurred a single time. Approximately 2.9% of the sample rests with the top ten.

Interpreted using the paper, the time point label stands for: recipient sample about 28 days before transplant, after cytoreduction. Blood from recipients was drawn roughly 28 days before transplant, then again at days 30, 100 and 180 after transplant. Using Nuclei Lysis Solution, genomic DNA was extracted from unfractionated peripheral blood mononuclear cells that were either fresh or cryopreserved. As encoded in the germline V gene, CDR1 is SGHAT while CDR2 is FQNNGV. V is clipped by 7 bases and J by 5 bases, and the sequence between their germline boundaries is 20 bases long. The CDR3 holds 15 amino acids from the cysteine to the phenylalanine. CDR3 DNA is the only sequence kept; it has 45 bases, read in frame from the first base. This clone was detected only once. There is no known antigen for this receptor. Base qualities are not recorded, but no much larger clone differs from it by a single base.

The sequenced sample was peripheral blood mononuclear cells, obtained before stem cell transplant. The chain joins TRBV11-2 to TRBJ1-1; D gene: possibly TRBD1, on 5 matching bases. The sequence was obtained from a man aged 60 to 75 with acute myeloid leukemia. Some clones in this sample may be carry-over from other donors' samples. The nucleotide sequence is given as TGTGCCAGCACAACTGCCGGGGGAAGGAAAACTGAAGCTTTCTTT. Its product reads: CASTTAGGRKTEAFF.